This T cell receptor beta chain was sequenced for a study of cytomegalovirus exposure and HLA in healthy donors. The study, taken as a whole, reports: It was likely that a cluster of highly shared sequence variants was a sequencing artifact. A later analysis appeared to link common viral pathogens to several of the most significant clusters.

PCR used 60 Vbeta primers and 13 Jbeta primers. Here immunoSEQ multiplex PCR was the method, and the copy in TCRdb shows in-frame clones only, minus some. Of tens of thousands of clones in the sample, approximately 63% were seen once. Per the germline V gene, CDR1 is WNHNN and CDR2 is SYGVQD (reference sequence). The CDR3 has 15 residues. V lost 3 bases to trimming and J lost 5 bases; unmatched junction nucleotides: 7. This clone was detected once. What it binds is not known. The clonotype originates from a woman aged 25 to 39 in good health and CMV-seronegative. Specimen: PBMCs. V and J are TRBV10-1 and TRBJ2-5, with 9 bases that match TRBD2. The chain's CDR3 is CASSDAGGPSETQYF. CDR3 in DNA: TGCGCCAGCAGTGACGCGGGAGGGCCCTCGGAGACCCAGTACTTC.